Listed below are T cell receptor beta chains from one sample, sequenced in a study of identical twins. MiXCR was run by TCRdb on the 5' RACE reads, yielding one entry per CDR3 protein. This table has more than 350,000 distinct CDR3 sequences, about 10% appearing once. Sequencing was done on a sample of naive T cells sorted from blood. The source of these receptors is a woman in her forties or fifties in good health. The CDR3 runs from the conserved cysteine through the conserved F or W. D genes are given only for firm matches. Not all rows give a size; the values are once, few, many and, for expanded clones, a class.

>many|TRBJ2-1|.|TRBV12-3/TRBV12-4
CASSSTLYSYNEQFF
TGTGCCAGCAGTTCGACCTTGTACTCCTACAATGAGCAGTTCTTC
>.|TRBJ1-5|TRBD1|TRBV12-3/TRBV12-4
CASSLGGQYHTNQPQHF
TGTGCCAGCAGTTTAGGGGGACAGTACCACACAAATCAGCCCCAGCATTTT
>.|TRBJ1-1|.|TRBV11-2
CASSQSRGITEAFF
TGTGCCAGCAGTCAGAGCAGGGGTATTACTGAAGCTTTCTTT
>.|TRBJ2-2|.|TRBV24-1
CATSGIGTGELFF
TGTGCCACCAGTGGGATAGGGACCGGGGAGCTGTTTTTT
>few|TRBJ2-2|TRBD2|TRBV6-5
CASRPSGGNTGELFF
TGTGCCAGCAGGCCTAGCGGGGGAAACACCGGGGAGCTGTTTTTT
>.|TRBJ2-5|TRBD2|TRBV11-1
CASYRDYLYILETQYF
TGTGCCAGTTACCGGGACTACCTTTACATCCTAGAGACCCAGTACTTC
>few|TRBJ2-2|TRBD1|TRBV5-1
CASSNRQGANGELFF
TGCGCCAGCAGCAACCGACAGGGGGCAAACGGGGAGCTGTTTTTT
>few|TRBJ2-7|TRBD1|TRBV6-2/TRBV6-3
CASAPGQGAREQYF
TGTGCCAGCGCGCCGGGACAGGGGGCTCGAGAGCAGTACTTC
>once|TRBJ2-2|.|TRBV12-3/TRBV12-4
CARSLVTGELFF
TGTGCCAGAAGTTTAGTCACCGGGGAGCTGTTTTTT
>few|TRBJ2-1|TRBD2|TRBV30
CAWEGGTSGRAGEQFF
TGTGCCTGGGAGGGTGGGACTAGCGGGAGGGCTGGCGAGCAGTTCTTC
>few|TRBJ2-7|.|TRBV5-1
CASGEPYEQYF
TGCGCCAGCGGCGAGCCCTACGAGCAGTACTTC
>.|TRBJ2-1|.|TRBV7-2
CASSLSGESYNEQFF
TGTGCCAGCAGCCTATCCGGAGAATCCTACAATGAGCAGTTCTTC
>few|TRBJ1-5|TRBD1|TRBV7-9
CASSLGTGGRPQHF
TGTGCCAGCAGTCTCGGGACAGGGGGCAGGCCCCAGCATTTT
>many|TRBJ2-3|TRBD2|TRBV12-3/TRBV12-4
CASKHSGRGDTQYF
TGTGCCAGTAAACATAGCGGGAGAGGAGATACGCAGTATTTT
>few|TRBJ2-1|TRBD2|TRBV20-1
CSARGVTSGGNEQFF
TGCAGTGCTAGAGGGGTAACTAGCGGTGGCAATGAGCAGTTCTTC
>.|TRBJ2-2|.|TRBV11-2
CASSPTPRVTGELFF
TGTGCCAGCAGCCCCACCCCTAGGGTCACCGGGGAGCTGTTTTTT
>few|TRBJ2-3|.|TRBV10-3
CAISEIGDPLNAQYF
TGTGCCATCAGTGAAATCGGAGACCCCCTGAATGCGCAGTATTTT
>.|TRBJ2-1|TRBD2|TRBV10-1
CASSPGGPHNEQFF
TGCGCCAGCAGCCCGGGAGGGCCCCACAATGAGCAGTTCTTC
>many|TRBJ2-5|.|TRBV10-3
CAIRGPARGETQYF
TGTGCCATCAGAGGCCCCGCGCGTGGGGAGACCCAGTACTTC
>.|TRBJ1-1|.|TRBV11-2
CASSLPTRGVNTEAFF
TGTGCCAGCAGCTTACCCACACGAGGGGTTAACACTGAAGCTTTCTTT
>.|TRBJ2-3|TRBD2|TRBV20-1
CSARVIPGLAGADTQYF
TGCAGTGCTAGAGTCATACCGGGACTAGCGGGAGCAGATACGCAGTATTTT
>few|TRBJ2-5|.|TRBV6-1
CASTRTVEETQYF
TGTGCCAGCACCCGGACGGTTGAAGAGACCCAGTACTTC
>few|TRBJ2-1|TRBD2|TRBV10-3
CAISAGGLAGASSYNEQFF
TGTGCCATCAGTGCGGGGGGGCTAGCGGGAGCCAGCTCCTACAATGAGCAGTTCTTC
>many|TRBJ2-7|TRBD2|TRBV5-1
CASSLAGSYEQYF
TGTGCCAGCAGTTTAGCGGGCTCCTACGAGCAGTACTTC
>.|TRBJ1-5|.|TRBV3-1
CASSQRGGLQPQHF
TGTGCCAGCAGCCAAAGGGGGGGACTTCAGCCCCAGCATTTT
>many|TRBJ2-1|TRBD2|TRBV5-1
CASSLGLAGEEFF
TGCGCCAGCAGCTTGGGACTAGCGGGAGAGGAGTTCTTC
>few|TRBJ2-7|.|TRBV4-1
CASSQTDSSSYEQYF
TGCGCCAGCAGCCAAACGGACTCCTCCTCCTACGAGCAGTACTTC
>few|TRBJ1-2|.|TRBV24-1
CATSDTGTAYGYTF
TGTGCCACCAGTGATACCGGGACTGCTTATGGCTACACCTTC
>few|TRBJ2-7|.|TRBV24-1
CATSGSNSYEQYF
TGTGCCACCAGTGGGTCGAATTCCTACGAGCAGTACTTC